Below are 7 T cell receptor beta chains sequenced from a single sample in a study of blood T cell repertoires in COVID-19. The assay was immunoSEQ multiplex PCR, and TCRdb's table has in-frame clones only and misses some. The sample includes about 130,000 clones, 65% to 85% seen only once; the top ten take about a sixth. The sample taken for sequencing was peripheral blood. The receptors come from a man aged 25 to 40 with COVID-19, enrolled during active disease.

This chain uses TRBV6-5 with TRBJ2-7, with 9 bases aligning to TRBD1. Unmatched junction bases numbered 10, after V lost 7 bases and J lost 6 bases. Germline V gene lookup returns CDR1 MNHEY and CDR2 SVGAGI. The CDR3 extends over 14 amino acids. The CDR3 sequence is CASKTPGQGSEQYF. The CDR3 DNA is TGTGCCAGCAAGACCCCGGGACAGGGTTCCGAGCAGTACTTC.

In its sample, this clone was seen many times. This rearrangement joins TRBV6-5 to TRBJ2-7; 11 bases line up with TRBD1. V dropped 5 bases and J dropped 5; count of bases not matched to a gene: 2. The germline CDR1 and CDR2 sequences are MNHEY and SVGAGI. The CDR3 is made up of 13 amino acids. As DNA, the CDR3 is TGTGCCAGCAGTAAGGACAGGGGGCACGAGCAGTACTTC. This sequence encodes CASSKDRGHEQYF.

The CDR3, as DNA: TGCGCCAGCAGCCAAGATCAGTCTCTTTACAATGAGCAGTTCTTC. Translation gives CASSQDQSLYNEQFF. The J gene is TRBJ2-1, the V gene TRBV4-3; D call uncertain. The CDR3 sequence is 15 residues long. Germline-derived CDR1 and CDR2 are LGHNA and YSLEER. Deletions cut 0 bases from V and 4 bases from J, with 10 bases between.

The V and J genes are TRBV29-1 and TRBJ2-1; unclear D gene. V lost 5 bases, J lost 0 bases, and 17 bases lay in between. The germline CDR1 and CDR2 sequences are SQVTM and ANQGSEA. This CDR3 spans 16 amino acids. The CDR3 DNA sequence: TGCAGCGTTTTCCACCCCGACATGAGCTCCTACAATGAGCAGTTCTTC. The encoded protein is CSVFHPDMSSYNEQFF.

The chain couples TRBV28 to TRBJ1-5; D is uncertain. Trimming pared 6 bases from V and 0 bases from J, leaving 12 bases between. CDR1 and CDR2 from the germline V gene are MDHEN and SYDVKM. This CDR3 comprises 15 residues. CDR3 amino acids: CASRRNNYSNQPQHF. CDR3 coding DNA: TGTGCCAGCAGACGGAACAACTATAGCAATCAGCCCCAGCATTTT. Together with reference TRBV28 and TRBJ1-5, the CDR3 gives the full variable domain: DVKVTQSSRYLVKRTGEKVFLECVQDMDHENMFWYRQDPGLGLRLIYFSYDVKMKEKGDIPEGYSVSREKKERFSLILESASTNQTSMYLCASRRNNYSNQPQHFGDGTRLSIL.

J is TRBJ1-2 and V is TRBV28; no reliable D call. The CDR3 sequence is 14 residues long. Germline V gene data show CDR1 as MDHEN and CDR2 as SYDVKM. Trimming pared 3 bases from V and 6 bases from J, leaving 14 bases between. CDR3 sequence: CASSLGGPANGYTF. CDR3 coding DNA: TGTGCCAGCAGTTTGGGAGGTCCTGCTAATGGCTACACCTTC.

This clone was counted only a few times. CDR3 nucleotide sequence: TGCAGCGTCGGGACTAGCGGGCCCTTGGAAACCGGGGAGCTGTTTTTT. Translated: CSVGTSGPLETGELFF. The chain is built from TRBV29-1 and TRBJ2-2; 12 bases are shared with TRBD2. CDR3 length: 16 residues. Losses at the gene ends were 6 bases for V and 5 bases for J; bases not matched to a gene: 10. CDR1 and CDR2 (germline): SQVTM, ANQGSEA.